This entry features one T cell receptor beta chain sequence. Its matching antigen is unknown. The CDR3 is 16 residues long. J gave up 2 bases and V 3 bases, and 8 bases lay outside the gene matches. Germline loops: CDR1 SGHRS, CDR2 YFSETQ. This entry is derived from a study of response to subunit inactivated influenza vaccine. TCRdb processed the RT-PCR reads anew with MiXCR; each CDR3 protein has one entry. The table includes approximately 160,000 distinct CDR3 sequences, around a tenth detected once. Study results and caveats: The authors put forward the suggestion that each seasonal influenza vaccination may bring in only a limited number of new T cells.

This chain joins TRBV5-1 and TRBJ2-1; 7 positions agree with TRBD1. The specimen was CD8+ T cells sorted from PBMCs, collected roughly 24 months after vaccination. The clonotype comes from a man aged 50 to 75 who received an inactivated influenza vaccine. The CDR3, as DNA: TGCGCCAGCAGCTCACTAACAGGGGTACCCTACAATGAGCAGTTCTTC. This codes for CASSSLTGVPYNEQFF.